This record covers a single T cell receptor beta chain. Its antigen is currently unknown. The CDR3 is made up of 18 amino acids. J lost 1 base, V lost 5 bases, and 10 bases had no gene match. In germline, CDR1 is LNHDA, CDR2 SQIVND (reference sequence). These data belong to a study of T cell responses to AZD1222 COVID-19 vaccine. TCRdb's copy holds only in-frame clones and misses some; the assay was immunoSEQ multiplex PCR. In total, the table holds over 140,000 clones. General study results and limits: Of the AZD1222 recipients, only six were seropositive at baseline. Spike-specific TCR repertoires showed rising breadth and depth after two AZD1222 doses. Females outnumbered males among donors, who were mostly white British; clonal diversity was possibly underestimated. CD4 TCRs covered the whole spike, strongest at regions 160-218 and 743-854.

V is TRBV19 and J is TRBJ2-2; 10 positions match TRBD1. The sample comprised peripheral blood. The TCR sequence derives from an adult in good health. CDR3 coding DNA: TGTGCCAGTAGTCCGAGACCCTGGGACAGGGGGAACACCGGGGAGCTGTTTTTT. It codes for CASSPRPWDRGNTGELFF.